The rows below give T cell receptor beta chains drawn from one sample of a study of PD-1 blockade in classical Hodgkin lymphoma. Data came from immunoSEQ multiplex PCR; TCRdb stores just in-frame clones and leaves some out. The sample includes roughly 90,000 clones, approximately 83% seen only once; the top ten take approximately 17%. The specimen comprised peripheral blood mononuclear cells (PBMCs), sampled before the fourth cycle of nivolumab. All receptors come from a human donor with classical Hodgkin lymphoma. CDR3s include the opening cysteine and the closing phenylalanine or tryptophan. Part of the rows lack a size; the others show once, few, many or a class for expanded clones.

TRBV5-1	NA	CASSLIAGAGEQYF
TRBV6-5	NA	CASSYSVAGGKNEQYF
TRBV27	once	CASSLWGQNGPTEAFF
TRBV19	NA	CASSARGRRSYDEQFF
TRBV20-1	NA	CSATLTDTQYF
TRBV30	NA	CAWSLVAGAKNQPQHF
TRBV11-2	NA	CASSLEASIYNEQFF
TRBV19	NA	CASSPRDRSWYQPQHF
TRBV6-5	many	CAIRPGQGSNTIYF
TRBV29-1	medium-sized	CSVVHPQDNEKLFF
TRBV28	NA	CASSHGRMNTEAFF
TRBV7-2	NA	CASSPLLAGGSGEQYF
TRBV29-1	NA	CSAQTVGVGETQYF
TRBV29-1	NA	CSVAQGAEGEQFF
TRBV2	NA	CASSGLNTGELFF
TRBV9	NA	CASSVVGVGELFF
TRBV29-1	NA	CSASSDRNTGELFF
TRBV29-1	NA	CSVPSGSQETQYF
TRBV27	few	CASSLRAGWGSGANVLTF
TRBV6-5	NA	CASRGAGYKKLFF
TRBV5-5	NA	CASSPRESGYTF
TRBV5-1	NA	CASSFVVGPNGEQFF
TRBV7-9	NA	CASSPPGYQQEQFF
TRBV11-1	NA	CASSAPTGRETQYF
TRBV5-1	NA	CASSLETGGIDTQYF
TRBV6-5	NA	CASSYPGGLNTEAFF